The 28 T cell receptor beta chains below come from one sample, sequenced in a study of T and B cells in COVID-19 patients. Multiplex PCR with BIOMED2 TRB-A/B primer pools amplified TRB rearrangements. TCRdb independently ran MiXCR on the multiplex PCR reads; one entry per CDR3 protein. The sample yields fewer than 6,000 distinct CDR3 sequences, approximately 20% seen once. From blood, about 230-500 ng of genomic DNA served as TRB template. The sample consisted of blood. These receptor sequences come from a human donor with active COVID-19.

This sequence joins TRBV7-2 and TRBJ2-5; 11 bases align to TRBD1. V was clipped by 0 bases and J by 2 bases; unmatched bases: 11. CDR3 length: 19 residues. Germline lookup yields CDR1 SGHTA and CDR2 FQGNSA. The CDR3 DNA sequence: TGTGCCAGCAGCTTAGCGCCCCAGGACAGGGGGCTACCGCAAGAGACCCAGTACTTC. Translation gives CASSLAPQDRGLPQETQYF. Based on the CDR3 plus reference TRBV7-2 and TRBJ2-5, the full variable domain is GAGVSQSPSNKVTEKGKDVELRCDPISGHTALYWYRQSLGQGLEFLIYFQGNSAPDKSGLPSDRFSAERTGGSVSTLTIQRTQQEDSAVYLCASSLAPQDRGLPQETQYFGPGTRLLVL.

In regard to this clonotype: Compared with germline, one end of the junction differs, possibly owing to a read error. V gene TRBV20-1 combines with J gene TRBJ2-7, with D possibly TRBD2 on 6 matching bases. The CDR3 runs 13 residues. Germline lookup yields CDR1 DFQATT and CDR2 SNEGSKA (reference sequence). In DNA form, the CDR3 reads TGCAGTGCTAGCTCTTCAGGCGCCTGGGACTCCGGATTC. Encoded protein: CSASSSGAWDSGF.

This clonotype has a count of ten or more. The J gene is TRBJ2-7, the V gene TRBV5-1, with 9 nucleotides matching TRBD1. Germline V gives CDR1 SGHRS, CDR2 YFSETQ. V lost 2 bases, J lost 4 bases, and 4 bases stayed unmatched. This CDR3 has 14 residues. The CDR3 region has the DNA TGCGCCAGCAGCTTCGGGACAGGGCTTTACGAGCAGTACTTC. Encoded protein: CASSFGTGLYEQYF.

Within the sample, this clonotype is medium-sized. The chain carries TRBV5-4 and TRBJ2-7, with D possibly matching TRBD1 (5 bases). V lost 3 bases, J lost 4 bases, and 23 bases lay in between. Germline assignment: CDR1 SGHNT and CDR2 YYREEE (reference sequence). The CDR3 loop spans 17 amino acids. CDR3 in amino acids: CASSYYIGVPRVYEQYF. The CDR3 DNA reads as TGTGCCAGCAGCTACTATATAGGGGTCCCCCGAGTGTACGAGCAGTACTTC.

This clonotype turned up a few times. This chain links TRBV11-3 with TRBJ2-5; D not certain. CDR1 is SGHNT, CDR2 YENEEA, per germline. Trimming cost V 1 base and J 4 bases, with 10 bases left between them. This CDR3 spans 14 amino acids. The CDR3 spells CASSLAGKLETQYF. Here the CDR3 DNA reads TGTGCCAGCAGCTTAGCAGGAAAGTTAGAGACCCAGTACTTC. Full variable domain (outside the CDR3, taken from reference TRBV11-3 and TRBJ2-5): EAGVVQSPRYKIIEKKQPVAFWCNPISGHNTLYWYLQNLGQGPELLIRYENEEAVDDSQLPKDRFSAERLKGVDSTLKIQPAELGDSAVYLCASSLAGKLETQYFGPGTRLLVL.

This clonotype is termed medium-sized. V is TRBV6-1 and J is TRBJ2-7, with no clear D. V was shortened by 4 bases and J by 1 base, with 8 bases between the two germline ends. CDR3 length: 13 amino acids. Looked up from germline, CDR1 is MNHNS and CDR2 is SASEGT. CDR3 coding DNA: TGTGCCAGCAGTGCGACTGTTTCCTACGAGCAGTACTTC. Its protein product is CASSATVSYEQYF.

This clonotype was detected a few times. This sequence joins TRBV4-3 and TRBJ2-1; 9 bases map to TRBD2. Germline CDR1 and CDR2: LGHNA and YSLEER. V lost 0 bases and J lost 10; bases outside the gene matches: 10. This CDR3 spans 16 amino acids. CDR3 in DNA: TGCGCCAGCAGCCAAGAAAGGAGCGGGGGGCTGGGGGAGCAGTTCTTC. It encodes CASSQERSGGLGEQFF.

Sample share makes this clonotype medium-sized. This chain uses TRBV5-5 with TRBJ2-2; weak D call: TRBD1 (5 bases). CDR1 and CDR2 (germline): SGHKS, YYEKEE (reference sequence). The CDR3 contains 15 residues. The V end lost 0 bases, the J end lost 1 base, and 7 bases lay between the germline ends. CDR3 sequence reads: CASSLAGQNTGELFF. CDR3 DNA: TGTGCCAGCAGCTTGGCAGGACAGAACACCGGGGAGCTGTTTTTT.

The genes are TRBV27 and TRBJ2-7; 10 positions agree with TRBD2. Germline-derived CDR1 and CDR2 are MNHEY and SMNVEV (reference sequence). The CDR3 sequence is 12 residues long. V lost 7 bases to trimming and J lost 12 bases; unmatched junction nucleotides: 9. The CDR3: CASNSPSGGRYF. The CDR3 coding sequence is TGTGCCAGCAACTCCCCTAGCGGGGGTCGGTACTTC.

This clonotype was counted a few times. The chain has TRBV20-1 and TRBJ2-2; D is perhaps TRBD1 (6 bases). This CDR3 is 15 amino acids long. Trimming left V 5 bases short and J 2 bases short, with 15 bases between. In germline, CDR1 is DFQATT, CDR2 SNEGSKA (reference sequence). CDR3 region: CSAQAARGNTGELFF. DNA of the CDR3: TGCAGTGCTCAGGCGGCCAGGGGCAACACCGGGGAGCTGTTTTTT.

This clonotype is medium-sized by share. The V gene is TRBV7-9, the J gene TRBJ1-4, with 9 nucleotides matching TRBD1. The V and J ends lost 4 bases and 7 bases, in that order; junction bases with no gene match: 10. This CDR3 has 16 residues. Germline V lookup: CDR1 SEHNR, CDR2 FQNEAQ (reference sequence). The CDR3 region has the DNA TGTGCCAGCAGCTCCCTCCCGGGACAGGGAGCTGAAAAACTGTTTTTT. Amino acid sequence: CASSSLPGQGAEKLFF.

This clonotype is judged medium-sized. The rearrangement links TRBV30 to TRBJ1-2; D might be TRBD1 (6 bases). This CDR3 is built from 11 residues. Trimming shortened V by 3 bases and J by 11 bases, and 13 bases separated the two germline ends. The germline V gene encodes CDR1 GTSNPN and CDR2 SVGIG (reference sequence). The CDR3 DNA is TGTGCCTGGAGAGAAGGGGGAGGGTACACCTTC. Amino acid sequence: CAWREGGGYTF.

As for this clonotype: One base away lies a much larger clone, so this may be a sequencing read error. The chain employs TRBV10-3 and TRBJ2-2, with unresolved D. This CDR3 comprises 11 residues. Between the trimmed V and J ends, which lost 6 bases and 9 bases, there was a span of 8 bases. From germline, CDR1 is ENHRY and CDR2 SYGVKD. The chain's CDR3 is CAISLGWELFF. The CDR3 DNA reads TGTGCCATCAGCCTGGGCTGGGAGCTGTTTTTT.

The CDR3 DNA is TGTGCCAGCAGTGAAGTGGGGTTTCGGGAGGGGGCTGGCACTGAAGCTTTCTTT. Its protein product is CASSEVGFREGAGTEAFF. The chain joins TRBV6-1 to TRBJ1-1; 7 bases fit TRBD1. Trimming cost V 1 base and J 4 bases; bases outside gene matches: 15. CDR1 is MNHNS, CDR2 SASEGT, per germline. This CDR3 spans 18 amino acids.

This clonotype counts as medium-sized. This chain joins TRBV5-6 and TRBJ2-7; possible D gene TRBD1, 5 bases. The CDR3 has 14 residues. The germline V gene has CDR1 SGHDT and CDR2 YYEEEE. Trimming stripped 4 bases from V and 2 bases from J, with 13 bases between. CDR3 region: CASSQGVWTYEQYF. The DNA for the CDR3 is TGTGCCAGCAGCCAGGGTGTTTGGACCTACGAGCAGTACTTC.

This clonotype is termed medium-sized (0.01 to 0.1%). The chain links TRBV12-3 or TRBV12-4 to TRBJ2-5; D is possibly TRBD1 (6 bases). Trimming left V 4 bases short and J 5 bases short, with 17 bases between. The CDR3 contains 15 residues. CDR3 sequence: CASSSFAQGLETQYF. The CDR3 DNA sequence: TGTGCCAGCAGTTCGTTTGCCCAGGGGCTGGAGACCCAGTACTTC.

This clonotype was detected many times. This chain links TRBV12-3 or TRBV12-4 with TRBJ1-2, with 8 bases fitting TRBD1. V dropped 4 bases and J dropped 4; count of bases not matched to a gene: 2. The CDR3 loop spans 13 amino acids. DNA for the CDR3: TGTGCCAGCAGTTCGGACAGGGTCTATGGCTACACCTTC. This encodes CASSSDRVYGYTF.

In this sample, this clonotype turned up many times. The chain carries TRBV6-5 and TRBJ1-6; 7 bases are shared with TRBD1. With 6 bases clipped from V and 5 bases from J, the junction kept 4 bases outside the gene matches. The CDR3 covers 14 residues. Germline V gene sequence: CDR1 MNHEY, CDR2 SVGAGI. CDR3 in DNA: TGTGCCAGCAGCCGGACAGGTGATAATTCACCCCTCCACTTT. Translation: CASSRTGDNSPLHF.

By share, this clonotype ranks as large. The chain joins TRBV19 to TRBJ1-6; 8 bases agree with TRBD1. Trimming at V came to 5 bases and at J to 9 bases, leaving 0 bases not matched to a gene. Germline-derived CDR1 and CDR2 are LNHDA and SQIVND (reference sequence). This CDR3 is 12 amino acids long. CDR3 protein: CASSDRGSPLHF. Here the CDR3 DNA reads TGTGCCAGTAGTGACAGGGGTTCACCCCTCCACTTT.

This clonotype is labeled as medium-sized (0.01 to 0.1%). The V gene is TRBV12-3 or TRBV12-4, the J gene TRBJ2-7; no clear D. V shed 6 bases and J shed 6 bases, with 12 bases lying between them. The CDR3 is 12 residues long. Written as DNA, the CDR3 is TGTGCCAGCAGGGTCGGCCAGACCGAGCAGTACTTC. It translates to CASRVGQTEQYF.

In this sample, this clonotype is medium-sized. J is TRBJ2-7 and V is TRBV6-5, with TRBD2 identical over 11 bases. With 8 bases clipped from V and 4 bases from J, the junction kept 10 bases outside the gene matches. The CDR3 has 15 residues. CDR1 MNHEY and CDR2 SVGAGI come from the germline V gene. CDR3 DNA sequence: TGTGCCAGCGGGACAGGGACTAGCGGTCTTTACGAGCAGTACTTC. Encoded protein: CASGTGTSGLYEQYF.

The J gene is TRBJ2-1, the V gene TRBV20-1; D unclear. The CDR3 spans 15 residues. Germline CDR1 DFQATT, CDR2 SNEGSKA (reference sequence). Trimming left V 6 bases short and J 3 bases short, with 18 bases between. CDR3 sequence reads: CSASPWAKSYNEQFF. The DNA of the CDR3 is TGCAGTGCAAGCCCATGGGCGAAAAGCTACAATGAGCAGTTCTTC.

In its sample, this clonotype was seen many times. The rearrangement uses TRBV12-3 or TRBV12-4 and TRBJ2-7; TRBD2 agrees at 14 bases. The ends lost 6 bases at V and 6 bases at J; junction bases unmatched: 13. This CDR3 spans 17 amino acids. The CDR3 loop is CASSLGLAGATSAEQYF. The CDR3 DNA reads as TGTGCCAGCAGCTTGGGACTAGCGGGGGCAACCTCCGCCGAGCAGTACTTC.

This clonotype ranks as medium-sized. This chain uses TRBV5-4 with TRBJ2-3; 9 bases are a match to TRBD2. V trimming: 0 bases; J trimming: 8 bases; junction bases outside the gene matches: 7. The CDR3 contains 15 residues. Germline V gene lookup returns CDR1 SGHNT and CDR2 YYREEE (reference sequence). The CDR3 DNA follows: TGTGCCAGCAGCTTGGCGCGGGAGGGAACGGGTACGCAGTATTTT. It yields the protein CASSLAREGTGTQYF. Supplemented by reference TRBV5-4 and TRBJ2-3, the full variable domain reads ETGVTQSPTHLIKTRGQQVTLRCSSQSGHNTVSWYQQALGQGPQFIFQYYREEENGRGNFPPRFSGLQFPNYSSELNVNALELDDSALYLCASSLAREGTGTQYFGPGTRLTVL.

This clonotype was recorded once. The chain uses TRBV4-1 and TRBJ2-5; perhaps D is TRBD1 or TRBD2 (5 bases each). V shed 0 bases and J shed 5 bases, with 10 bases lying between them. This CDR3 has 14 amino acids. The germline CDR1 and CDR2 sequences are MGHRA and YSYEKL. The CDR3 DNA is TGCGCCAGCAGCCAAGATGGGACGGCTGAGACCCAGTACTTC. Residues: CASSQDGTAETQYF.

This chain joins TRBV7-2 and TRBJ2-7, with D perhaps TRBD1 or TRBD2 (5 bases each). Trimming stripped 0 bases from V and 7 bases from J, with 19 bases between. This CDR3 region has 16 residues. Germline V CDR1 and CDR2: SGHTA, FQGNSA. The CDR3, as DNA: TGTGCCAGCAGCTTAGCGAGAGGGGACCGGGTTCGGGAGCAGTACTTC. As protein: CASSLARGDRVREQYF. Based on the CDR3 plus reference TRBV7-2 and TRBJ2-7, the full variable domain is GAGVSQSPSNKVTEKGKDVELRCDPISGHTALYWYRQSLGQGLEFLIYFQGNSAPDKSGLPSDRFSAERTGGSVSTLTIQRTQQEDSAVYLCASSLARGDRVREQYFGPGTRLTVT.

As concerns this clonotype: A much bigger clone sits one base away, suggesting this may be a read error. This CDR3 fails to terminate in the conserved phenylalanine or tryptophan, so it likely reflects a read error. The chain is built from TRBV7-6 and TRBJ2-1; D uncertain. Germline CDR1 and CDR2: SGHVS and FNYEAQ. The CDR3 has 13 residues. The ends were cut back, 1 base at V and 9 bases at J, with 10 bases in the middle. The CDR3 sequence is CASSLETWLEQFY. The CDR3 DNA is TGTGCCAGCAGCTTAGAGACCTGGCTTGAGCAGTTCTAC.

The chain links TRBV5-1 to TRBJ2-5; 7 positions match TRBD2. The J segment lost 5 bases and the V segment lost 2 bases, leaving 21 bases of the junction unmatched. Germline CDR1 is SGHRS and CDR2 is YFSETQ. The CDR3 contains 19 residues. CDR3 coding DNA: TGCGCCAGCAGCTTTATGGGCGGGGGAGCTGGCGTGCCCAGGGAGACCCAGTACTTC. As protein: CASSFMGGGAGVPRETQYF.